One sample yielded the 9 T cell receptor beta chains listed below, sequenced in a study of CD8 T cells in ankylosing spondylitis. Study-level points and caveats: What appeared characteristic of ankylosing spondylitis blood was a TCR beta motif of fewer than ten highly homologous variants.

TCRdb redid the calling of the 5' RACE reads with MiXCR, one entry per CDR3 protein. The table lists 500,000 to 650,000 distinct CDR3 sequences, about 5.4% of them singletons, with 3% to 4.5% in the top ten. Antigens for these TCRs are unknown. What was sequenced was blood, either unsorted or a sorted T cell fraction (not recorded which). Receptors originate from a male donor with ankylosing spondylitis.

This clonotype came up many times. The chain has TRBV15 and TRBJ2-7; D unclear. CDR1 is LNHNV, CDR2 YYDKDF, per germline (reference sequence). This CDR3 comprises 13 residues. The V gene lost 3 bases and the J gene lost 1 base, with 7 bases spanning the gap. This CDR3 is CATSSLASYEQYF. CDR3 sequence (DNA): TGTGCCACCAGCAGCTTGGCATCCTACGAGCAGTACTTC.

V and J are TRBV30 and TRBJ2-7; D is ambiguous. Germline V gene sequence: CDR1 GTSNPN, CDR2 SVGIG (reference sequence). CDR3 length: 12 amino acids. Trimming shortened V by 2 bases and J by 6 bases, and 11 bases separated the two germline ends. The CDR3 reads CAWSPRLAEQYF. The CDR3 nucleotides are TGTGCCTGGAGTCCCCGTTTGGCCGAGCAGTACTTC.

The J gene is TRBJ2-1, the V gene TRBV6-5; 9 bases are a match to TRBD1. This CDR3 contains 15 residues. J gave up 7 bases and V 2 bases, and 6 bases lay outside the gene matches. The germline V gene encodes CDR1 MNHEY and CDR2 SVGAGI. CDR3 in DNA: TGTGCCAGCAGTTACGGATGGACAGGGGCGAATGAGCAGTTCTTC. Amino acids: CASSYGWTGANEQFF.

The sample holds many counts of this clonotype. This chain connects TRBV20-1 to TRBJ1-2; 9 bases align to TRBD1. Losses at the gene ends were 4 bases for V and 8 bases for J; bases not matched to a gene: 23. The CDR3 extends over 18 amino acids. The germline CDR1 and CDR2 sequences are DFQATT and SNEGSKA (reference sequence). The CDR3 spells CSANYASGQGALGGGYTF. CDR3 sequence (DNA): TGCAGTGCTAACTACGCCTCGGGACAGGGAGCCTTGGGGGGCGGCTACACCTTC.

Ten or more counts support this clonotype. This chain links TRBV6-2 or TRBV6-3 with TRBJ2-1; D not resolved. Germline values: CDR1 MNHEY, CDR2 SVGEGT. Between the trimmed V and J ends, which lost 6 bases and 9 bases, there was a span of 12 bases. The CDR3 totals 12 residues. This CDR3 is CASRGLGGEQFF. The CDR3 DNA follows: TGTGCCAGCAGGGGTTTAGGTGGTGAGCAGTTCTTC.

This clonotype was recorded at least ten times. The chain combines TRBV12-3 or TRBV12-4 with TRBJ1-4, with 7 bases that match TRBD1. Unmatched junction bases numbered 7, after V lost 5 bases and J lost 7 bases. The CDR3 loop spans 14 amino acids. CDR3 DNA sequence: TGTGCCAGCAGTCCACAGGGGATAAGTGAAAAACTGTTTTTT. Amino acid sequence: CASSPQGISEKLFF.

This clonotype has at least ten counts. The chain uses TRBV27 and TRBJ2-5; 12 nucleotides agree with TRBD1. Losses at the gene ends were 6 bases for V and 4 bases for J; bases not matched to a gene: 6. CDR3 length: 15 residues. Germline V gene sequence: CDR1 MNHEY, CDR2 SMNVEV (reference sequence). CDR3 DNA: TGTGCCAGCAGCCCCGGGACAGGGGGCAGAGAGACCCAGTACTTC. The encoded protein is CASSPGTGGRETQYF.

In this sample, this clonotype turned up many times. The chain carries TRBV20-1 and TRBJ1-1; TRBD1 matches 9 bases. Germline V gene sequence: CDR1 DFQATT, CDR2 SNEGSKA (reference sequence). The CDR3 has 14 residues. Trimming removed 2 bases from V and 6 bases from J; junction bases left unmatched: 7. The CDR3 protein is CSARRGTGSAEAFF. In DNA form, the CDR3 reads TGCAGTGCTAGAAGGGGGACAGGGTCCGCTGAAGCTTTCTTT.

This chain joins TRBV11-2 and TRBJ1-1; D is uncertain. CDR1 SGHAT and CDR2 FQNNGV come from the germline V gene. V was shortened by 1 base and J by 5 bases, with 14 bases between the two germline ends. The CDR3 runs to 15 residues. The CDR3 DNA follows: TGTGCCAGCAGCTTAGGCGTAAGGGTCCCGACTGAAGCTTTCTTT. Its translation: CASSLGVRVPTEAFF.